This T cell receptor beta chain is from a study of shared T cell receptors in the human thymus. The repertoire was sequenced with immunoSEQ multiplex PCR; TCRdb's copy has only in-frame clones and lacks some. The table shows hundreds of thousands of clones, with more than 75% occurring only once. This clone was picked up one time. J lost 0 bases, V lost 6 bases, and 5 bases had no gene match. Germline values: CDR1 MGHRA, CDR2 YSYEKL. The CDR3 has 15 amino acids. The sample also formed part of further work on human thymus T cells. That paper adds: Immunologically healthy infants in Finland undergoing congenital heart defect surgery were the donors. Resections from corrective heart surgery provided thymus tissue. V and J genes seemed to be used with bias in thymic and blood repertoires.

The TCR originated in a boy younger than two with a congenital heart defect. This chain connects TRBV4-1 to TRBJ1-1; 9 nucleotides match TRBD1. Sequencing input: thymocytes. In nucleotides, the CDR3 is TGCGCCAGCAGGGCTGACAGGGGGATGAACACTGAAGCTTTCTTT. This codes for CASRADRGMNTEAFF.